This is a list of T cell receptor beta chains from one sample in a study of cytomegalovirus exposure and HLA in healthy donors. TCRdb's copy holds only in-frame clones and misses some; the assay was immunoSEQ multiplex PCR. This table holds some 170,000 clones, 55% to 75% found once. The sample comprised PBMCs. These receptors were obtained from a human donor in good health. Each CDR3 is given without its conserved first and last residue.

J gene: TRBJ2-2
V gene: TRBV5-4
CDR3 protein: ASSLQGVRTGELF

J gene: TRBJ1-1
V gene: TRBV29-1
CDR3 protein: SVEGLDTEAF

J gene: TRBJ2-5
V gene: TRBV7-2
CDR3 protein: ASSQMRGRQETQY

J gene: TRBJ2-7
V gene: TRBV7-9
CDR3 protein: SSSLPSSGGQTYEQY

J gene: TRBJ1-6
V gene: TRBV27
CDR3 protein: ASRSGWRSPLH

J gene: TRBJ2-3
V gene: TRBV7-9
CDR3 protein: ASSSGTSPRTDTQY

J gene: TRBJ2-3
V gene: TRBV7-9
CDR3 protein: AILTSGNTDTQY

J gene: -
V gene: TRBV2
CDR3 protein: ASSDEERSLAYEQY

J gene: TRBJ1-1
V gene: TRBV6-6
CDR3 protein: ASSYPTRARNTEAF

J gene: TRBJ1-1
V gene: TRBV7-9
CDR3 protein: ASIAPTGPSEAF

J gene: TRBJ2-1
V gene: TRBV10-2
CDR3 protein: ASALAGGREQF

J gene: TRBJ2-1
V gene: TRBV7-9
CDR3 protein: ASSSRDSKYNEQF

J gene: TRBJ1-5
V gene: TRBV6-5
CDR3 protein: ASSYGRDQPQH

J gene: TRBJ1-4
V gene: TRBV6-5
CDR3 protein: ASTRRQSNEKLF

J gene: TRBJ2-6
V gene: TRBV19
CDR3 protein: ASSSRRGSGANVLT

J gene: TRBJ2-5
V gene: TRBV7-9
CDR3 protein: ASSQVVETQY

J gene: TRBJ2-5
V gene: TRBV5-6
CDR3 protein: ASSDGTSGQETQY

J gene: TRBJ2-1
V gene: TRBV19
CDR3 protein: ASYSGGDNEQF

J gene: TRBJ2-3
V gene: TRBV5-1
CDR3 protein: ASSEQRGITDTQY

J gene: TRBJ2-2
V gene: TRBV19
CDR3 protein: ASRGEGMNTGELF

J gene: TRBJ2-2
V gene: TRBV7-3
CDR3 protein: ASSPLGGDTGELF

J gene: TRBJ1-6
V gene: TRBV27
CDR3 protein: ASSLRFNSPLH

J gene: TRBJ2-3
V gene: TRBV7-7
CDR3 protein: ASSLSPSTVDTQY

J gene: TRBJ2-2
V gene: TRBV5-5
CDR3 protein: ASSLGPGAAGELF

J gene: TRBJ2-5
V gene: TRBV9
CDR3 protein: ASSTRGQRVRQETQY

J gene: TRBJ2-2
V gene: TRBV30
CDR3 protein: AWSSRRDTNTGELF

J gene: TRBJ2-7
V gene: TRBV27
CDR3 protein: ASSFLGTASYEQY

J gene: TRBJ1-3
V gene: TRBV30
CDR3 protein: AWRVAAGNTIY

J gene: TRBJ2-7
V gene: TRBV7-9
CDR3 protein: ASSSEGGHEQY

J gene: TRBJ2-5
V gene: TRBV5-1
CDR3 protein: ASSPLAGTYQETQY

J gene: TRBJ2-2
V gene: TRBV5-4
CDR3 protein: ASSPPGNANTGELF

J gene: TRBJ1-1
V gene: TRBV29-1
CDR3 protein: SAGQGNTEAF

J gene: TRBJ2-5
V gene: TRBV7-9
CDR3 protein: ASSRSGEETQY

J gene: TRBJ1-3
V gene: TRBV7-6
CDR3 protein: ASSSRESSGNTIY

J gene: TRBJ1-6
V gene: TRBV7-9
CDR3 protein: ASSLQGTNSPLH

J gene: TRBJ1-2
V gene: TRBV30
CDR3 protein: AWSAEDYGYT

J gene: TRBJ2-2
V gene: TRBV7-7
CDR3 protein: ASSHGTNTGELF

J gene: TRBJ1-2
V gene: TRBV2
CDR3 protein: ASREYGYT

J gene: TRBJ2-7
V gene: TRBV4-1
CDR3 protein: ASSLGHNYEQY

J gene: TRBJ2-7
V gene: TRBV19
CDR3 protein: ASSTSGGIYEQY

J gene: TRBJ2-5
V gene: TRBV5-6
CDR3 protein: ASSLWASGGGETQY

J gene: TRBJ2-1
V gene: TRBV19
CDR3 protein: ASSMITGSSYNEQF

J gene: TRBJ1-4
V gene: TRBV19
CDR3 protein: ASTQTAGLNEKLF

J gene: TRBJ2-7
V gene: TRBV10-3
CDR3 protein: AISDQTRDRGSYEQY

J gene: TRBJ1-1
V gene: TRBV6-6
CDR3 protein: ASSHTGTRSTEAF

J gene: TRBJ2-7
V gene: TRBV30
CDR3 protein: AWSAGTGKRLYEQY

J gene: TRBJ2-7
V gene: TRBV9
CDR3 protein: ASSVGTGKYEQY

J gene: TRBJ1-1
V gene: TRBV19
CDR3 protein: ASTPGGGTEAF

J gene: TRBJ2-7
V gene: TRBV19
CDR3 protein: ASSDRGVYEQY

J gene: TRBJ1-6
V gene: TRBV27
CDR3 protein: ASTDSYNSPLH

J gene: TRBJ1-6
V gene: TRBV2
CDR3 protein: ASGIQGLVSPLH

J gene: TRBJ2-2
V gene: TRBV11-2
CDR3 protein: ASSLARGDTGELF

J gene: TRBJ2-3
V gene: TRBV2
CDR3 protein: ASSEAQGRAQY

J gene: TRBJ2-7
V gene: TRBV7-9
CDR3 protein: ASSLATATREQY

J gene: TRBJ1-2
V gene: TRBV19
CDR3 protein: ASSPSRTGYT